The rows below give T cell receptor beta chains drawn from one sample of a study of cytomegalovirus exposure and HLA in healthy donors. TCRdb keeps only in-frame clones here, not all; method: immunoSEQ multiplex PCR. Of 130,000 or so clones listed, roughly 89% are singletons. Source material: PBMCs. These receptors all come from a woman aged 18-29 years in good health and CMV-seronegative. The CDR3 runs from the conserved cysteine through the conserved F or W. The order of the fields is D gene, J gene, clone size, V gene, CDR3 DNA, CDR3 protein. D genes are given only for firm matches. The listing skips clone size in some rows; elsewhere it reads once, few, many or a size class.

D: NA; J: TRBJ1-5; size: NA; V: TRBV9; DNA: TGTGCCAGCAGCGTGGCAGGGGTGGATCAGCCCCAGCATTTT; CDR3: CASSVAGVDQPQHF
D: NA; J: TRBJ1-3; size: NA; V: TRBV5-1; DNA: TGCGCCAGCAGCTTGGTGGCAGGGCCCTACTCAGGAAACACCATATATTTT; CDR3: CASSLVAGPYSGNTIYF
D: NA; J: TRBJ1-2; size: NA; V: TRBV11-2; DNA: TGTGCCAGCAGCACCACGGACAGCTATGGCTACACCTTC; CDR3: CASSTTDSYGYTF
D: NA; J: TRBJ2-3; size: NA; V: TRBV5-1; DNA: TGCGCCAGCAGCTTGGCAGGCGCTGGGACAGATACGCAGTATTTT; CDR3: CASSLAGAGTDTQYF
D: TRBD1; J: TRBJ1-5; size: once; V: TRBV19; DNA: TGTGCCAGTAGTCTATTGGGACAGGGATGGCCGGCGGGTGGGGAGCCCCAGCATTTT; CDR3: CASSLLGQGWPAGGEPQHF
D: NA; J: TRBJ1-5; size: NA; V: TRBV19; DNA: TGTGCCACCAAGGAAAGGGGGGGCTCTTGGAGCAATCAGCCCCAGCATTTT; CDR3: CATKERGGSWSNQPQHF
D: TRBD1; J: TRBJ2-1; size: NA; V: TRBV7-9; DNA: TGTGCCAGCACTGGGACAGCCTACAATGAGCAGTTCTTC; CDR3: CASTGTAYNEQFF
D: NA; J: TRBJ1-2; size: NA; V: TRBV11-2; DNA: TGTGCCACCCCTAGTGCAGGGAGGGCGGCTAACTATGGCTACACCTTC; CDR3: CATPSAGRAANYGYTF
D: TRBD2; J: TRBJ2-1; size: NA; V: TRBV5-6; DNA: TGTGCCAGCAGCTCCCGGGCGGGGGGGTCCTACAATGAGCAGTTCTTC; CDR3: CASSSRAGGSYNEQFF
D: NA; J: TRBJ1-1; size: NA; V: TRBV7-9; DNA: TGTGCCAGCAGCTTGGGCAGAGAAGCTTTCTTT; CDR3: CASSLGREAFF
D: NA; J: TRBJ1-2; size: once; V: TRBV5-1; DNA: TGCGCCAGCAGCCTGGGCGCCTTCTCCCCCTATGGCTACACCTTC; CDR3: CASSLGAFSPYGYTF
D: NA; J: TRBJ1-3; size: NA; V: TRBV6-5; DNA: TGTGCCAGCAGAGAAGCAGGGTCCAACACCATATATTTT; CDR3: CASREAGSNTIYF
D: NA; J: TRBJ2-7; size: NA; V: TRBV11-2; DNA: TGTGCCAGCAGCTCACGGGACAAGTTCTACGAGCAGTACTTC; CDR3: CASSSRDKFYEQYF
D: NA; J: TRBJ1-5; size: NA; V: TRBV6-5; DNA: TGTGCCAGCAGTTACTCGGGAGTTAGCAATCAGCCCCAGCATTTT; CDR3: CASSYSGVSNQPQHF
D: NA; J: TRBJ2-6; size: NA; V: TRBV27; DNA: TGTGCCAGCAGTCTCAGGTTCTCTGGGGCCAACGTCCTGACTTTC; CDR3: CASSLRFSGANVLTF
D: NA; J: TRBJ2-1; size: NA; V: TRBV5-1; DNA: TGCGCCAGCAGCTTGGAGGGGGGGCGCATAGATGAGCAGTTCTTC; CDR3: CASSLEGGRIDEQFF
D: NA; J: TRBJ1-1; size: NA; V: TRBV18; DNA: TGTGCCAGCTCACCTGGGGCCGGGTACACGAACACTGAAGCTTTCTTT; CDR3: CASSPGAGYTNTEAFF
D: TRBD1; J: TRBJ2-2; size: NA; V: TRBV11-2; DNA: TGTGCCAGCAGCTTAGAGGTGCCGACAGGGGCGGCCGGGGAGCTGTTTTTT; CDR3: CASSLEVPTGAAGELFF
D: TRBD1; J: TRBJ2-1; size: NA; V: TRBV19; DNA: TGTGCCAGTAGTCGGGACAGAGGCTACAATGAGCAGTTCTTC; CDR3: CASSRDRGYNEQFF
D: TRBD1; J: TRBJ1-2; size: NA; V: TRBV2; DNA: TGTGCCAGCAGCGATACAGGGGTGAGGGGCTACACCTTC; CDR3: CASSDTGVRGYTF
D: TRBD2; J: TRBJ2-7; size: few; V: TRBV9; DNA: TGTGCCAGCACCGCCGGGACTAGCGGGGCAAAGTACTTC; CDR3: CASTAGTSGAKYF
D: NA; J: TRBJ2-5; size: NA; V: TRBV9; DNA: TGTGCCAGCAATCCGTACGGGGACCAAGAGACCCAGTACTTC; CDR3: CASNPYGDQETQYF
D: TRBD2; J: TRBJ2-2; size: NA; V: TRBV5-1; DNA: TGCGCCAGCAGCCAGAGGACTAGCGGGGGGCTCACCGGGGAGCTGTTTTTT; CDR3: CASSQRTSGGLTGELFF
D: TRBD2; J: TRBJ2-3; size: NA; V: TRBV7-3; DNA: TGTGCCAGCAGCCTGACTAGCGGGGGGGCAGATACGCAGTATTTT; CDR3: CASSLTSGGADTQYF
D: NA; J: TRBJ1-2; size: NA; V: TRBV12-5; DNA: TGTGCTAGTGCCTCCTTTTTCGCAGGGGCCACCTTC; CDR3: CASASFFAGATF
D: NA; J: TRBJ2-2; size: NA; V: TRBV6-5; DNA: TGTGCCAGCAGTTTTGAGGTTAACACCGGGGAGCTGTTTTTT; CDR3: CASSFEVNTGELFF
D: TRBD2; J: TRBJ2-1; size: NA; V: TRBV6-4; DNA: TGTGCCAGCAGTGACTCGTTGGGAATCGGGACTAGGCCCATCAATGAGCAGTTCTTC; CDR3: CASSDSLGIGTRPINEQFF
D: NA; J: TRBJ1-1; size: NA; V: TRBV6-5; DNA: TGTGCCAGCAGTTACAGGACAGTGAACACTGAAGCTTTCTTT; CDR3: CASSYRTVNTEAFF
D: TRBD1; J: TRBJ1-1; size: NA; V: TRBV19; DNA: TGTGCCAGTAGGAGGGACAGTTCCCTTATCACTGAAGCTTTCTTT; CDR3: CASRRDSSLITEAFF
D: TRBD2; J: TRBJ2-5; size: NA; V: TRBV9; DNA: TGTGCCAGCAGCGCCGCCCCCGGGGGGAGAGGAGGAGAGACCCAGTACTTC; CDR3: CASSAAPGGRGGETQYF
D: NA; J: TRBJ2-7; size: NA; V: TRBV6-5; DNA: TGTGCCAGCAGTTATGGCGCCAGGCCGTACGAGCAGTACTTC; CDR3: CASSYGARPYEQYF
D: TRBD1; J: TRBJ1-2; size: NA; V: TRBV2; DNA: TGTGCCAGCAGGACGGACAGGGGCACATACTATGGCTACACCTTC; CDR3: CASRTDRGTYYGYTF
D: NA; J: TRBJ2-3; size: NA; V: TRBV5-1; DNA: TGCGCCAGCAGCGGACAGTCCTCAAGCACAGATACGCAGTATTTT; CDR3: CASSGQSSSTDTQYF
D: NA; J: TRBJ2-7; size: NA; V: TRBV5-1; DNA: TGCGCCAGCAGCTGGGGGCCATCTAACTACGAGCAGTACTTC; CDR3: CASSWGPSNYEQYF
D: TRBD2; J: TRBJ2-7; size: NA; V: TRBV13; DNA: TGTGCCAGCAGCTTTGTACGCGGGGGGACCTACGAGCAGTACTTC; CDR3: CASSFVRGGTYEQYF
D: TRBD2; J: TRBJ2-2; size: NA; V: TRBV4-2; DNA: TGTGCCAGCAGCCAAGCGCCTCTAGCGGGGGGGCCGCTTGACGGGGAGCTGTTTTTT; CDR3: CASSQAPLAGGPLDGELFF
D: NA; J: TRBJ1-2; size: NA; V: TRBV6-5; DNA: TGTGCCAGCAGTTTTTTAACAGGGAACTATGGCTACACCTTC; CDR3: CASSFLTGNYGYTF
D: NA; J: TRBJ1-2; size: NA; V: TRBV19; DNA: TGTGCCAGTAGTATCTCGGGGGGCTACACCTTC; CDR3: CASSISGGYTF
D: TRBD1; J: TRBJ2-2; size: NA; V: TRBV15; DNA: TGTGCCACCTCAGAAGACAGGGGGCTTAGCGGGGAGCTGTTTTTT; CDR3: CATSEDRGLSGELFF
D: NA; J: TRBJ1-1; size: NA; V: TRBV5-6; DNA: TGTGCCAGCAGCCTATGGGGTGGAGGTTCTCTTGAAGCTTTCTTT; CDR3: CASSLWGGGSLEAFF